The text below deals with one T cell receptor (beta chain). Antigen: not known. The data are from a study of OX40 agonist ivuxolimab in advanced cancers. The study, taken as a whole, reports: Researchers did not determine the expanded peripheral T cells' antigen specificity. On average, CD8+ T cells had more expanded clones than CD4+.

The CDR3 totals 12 residues. Trimming left V 5 bases short and J 3 bases short, with 11 bases between. The germline V gene encodes CDR1 SQVTM and CDR2 ANQGSEA. The table came from immunoSEQ multiplex PCR; TCRdb's copy has only in-frame clones and leaves some out. The repertoire holds around 74,000 clones, with 85% to 95% as singletons. The clonotype was recovered from an adult with an advanced solid tumor such as melanoma, head and neck, liver or kidney cancer. The chain has TRBV29-1 and TRBJ2-7; D might be TRBD2 (6 bases). The specimen comprised CD4+ or CD8+ T cells sorted from blood, sampled in a trial of the OX40 agonist ivuxolimab. The CDR3 DNA sequence: TGCAGCGTTTTCGGGGAGGACTACGAGCAGTACTTC. It yields the protein CSVFGEDYEQYF.